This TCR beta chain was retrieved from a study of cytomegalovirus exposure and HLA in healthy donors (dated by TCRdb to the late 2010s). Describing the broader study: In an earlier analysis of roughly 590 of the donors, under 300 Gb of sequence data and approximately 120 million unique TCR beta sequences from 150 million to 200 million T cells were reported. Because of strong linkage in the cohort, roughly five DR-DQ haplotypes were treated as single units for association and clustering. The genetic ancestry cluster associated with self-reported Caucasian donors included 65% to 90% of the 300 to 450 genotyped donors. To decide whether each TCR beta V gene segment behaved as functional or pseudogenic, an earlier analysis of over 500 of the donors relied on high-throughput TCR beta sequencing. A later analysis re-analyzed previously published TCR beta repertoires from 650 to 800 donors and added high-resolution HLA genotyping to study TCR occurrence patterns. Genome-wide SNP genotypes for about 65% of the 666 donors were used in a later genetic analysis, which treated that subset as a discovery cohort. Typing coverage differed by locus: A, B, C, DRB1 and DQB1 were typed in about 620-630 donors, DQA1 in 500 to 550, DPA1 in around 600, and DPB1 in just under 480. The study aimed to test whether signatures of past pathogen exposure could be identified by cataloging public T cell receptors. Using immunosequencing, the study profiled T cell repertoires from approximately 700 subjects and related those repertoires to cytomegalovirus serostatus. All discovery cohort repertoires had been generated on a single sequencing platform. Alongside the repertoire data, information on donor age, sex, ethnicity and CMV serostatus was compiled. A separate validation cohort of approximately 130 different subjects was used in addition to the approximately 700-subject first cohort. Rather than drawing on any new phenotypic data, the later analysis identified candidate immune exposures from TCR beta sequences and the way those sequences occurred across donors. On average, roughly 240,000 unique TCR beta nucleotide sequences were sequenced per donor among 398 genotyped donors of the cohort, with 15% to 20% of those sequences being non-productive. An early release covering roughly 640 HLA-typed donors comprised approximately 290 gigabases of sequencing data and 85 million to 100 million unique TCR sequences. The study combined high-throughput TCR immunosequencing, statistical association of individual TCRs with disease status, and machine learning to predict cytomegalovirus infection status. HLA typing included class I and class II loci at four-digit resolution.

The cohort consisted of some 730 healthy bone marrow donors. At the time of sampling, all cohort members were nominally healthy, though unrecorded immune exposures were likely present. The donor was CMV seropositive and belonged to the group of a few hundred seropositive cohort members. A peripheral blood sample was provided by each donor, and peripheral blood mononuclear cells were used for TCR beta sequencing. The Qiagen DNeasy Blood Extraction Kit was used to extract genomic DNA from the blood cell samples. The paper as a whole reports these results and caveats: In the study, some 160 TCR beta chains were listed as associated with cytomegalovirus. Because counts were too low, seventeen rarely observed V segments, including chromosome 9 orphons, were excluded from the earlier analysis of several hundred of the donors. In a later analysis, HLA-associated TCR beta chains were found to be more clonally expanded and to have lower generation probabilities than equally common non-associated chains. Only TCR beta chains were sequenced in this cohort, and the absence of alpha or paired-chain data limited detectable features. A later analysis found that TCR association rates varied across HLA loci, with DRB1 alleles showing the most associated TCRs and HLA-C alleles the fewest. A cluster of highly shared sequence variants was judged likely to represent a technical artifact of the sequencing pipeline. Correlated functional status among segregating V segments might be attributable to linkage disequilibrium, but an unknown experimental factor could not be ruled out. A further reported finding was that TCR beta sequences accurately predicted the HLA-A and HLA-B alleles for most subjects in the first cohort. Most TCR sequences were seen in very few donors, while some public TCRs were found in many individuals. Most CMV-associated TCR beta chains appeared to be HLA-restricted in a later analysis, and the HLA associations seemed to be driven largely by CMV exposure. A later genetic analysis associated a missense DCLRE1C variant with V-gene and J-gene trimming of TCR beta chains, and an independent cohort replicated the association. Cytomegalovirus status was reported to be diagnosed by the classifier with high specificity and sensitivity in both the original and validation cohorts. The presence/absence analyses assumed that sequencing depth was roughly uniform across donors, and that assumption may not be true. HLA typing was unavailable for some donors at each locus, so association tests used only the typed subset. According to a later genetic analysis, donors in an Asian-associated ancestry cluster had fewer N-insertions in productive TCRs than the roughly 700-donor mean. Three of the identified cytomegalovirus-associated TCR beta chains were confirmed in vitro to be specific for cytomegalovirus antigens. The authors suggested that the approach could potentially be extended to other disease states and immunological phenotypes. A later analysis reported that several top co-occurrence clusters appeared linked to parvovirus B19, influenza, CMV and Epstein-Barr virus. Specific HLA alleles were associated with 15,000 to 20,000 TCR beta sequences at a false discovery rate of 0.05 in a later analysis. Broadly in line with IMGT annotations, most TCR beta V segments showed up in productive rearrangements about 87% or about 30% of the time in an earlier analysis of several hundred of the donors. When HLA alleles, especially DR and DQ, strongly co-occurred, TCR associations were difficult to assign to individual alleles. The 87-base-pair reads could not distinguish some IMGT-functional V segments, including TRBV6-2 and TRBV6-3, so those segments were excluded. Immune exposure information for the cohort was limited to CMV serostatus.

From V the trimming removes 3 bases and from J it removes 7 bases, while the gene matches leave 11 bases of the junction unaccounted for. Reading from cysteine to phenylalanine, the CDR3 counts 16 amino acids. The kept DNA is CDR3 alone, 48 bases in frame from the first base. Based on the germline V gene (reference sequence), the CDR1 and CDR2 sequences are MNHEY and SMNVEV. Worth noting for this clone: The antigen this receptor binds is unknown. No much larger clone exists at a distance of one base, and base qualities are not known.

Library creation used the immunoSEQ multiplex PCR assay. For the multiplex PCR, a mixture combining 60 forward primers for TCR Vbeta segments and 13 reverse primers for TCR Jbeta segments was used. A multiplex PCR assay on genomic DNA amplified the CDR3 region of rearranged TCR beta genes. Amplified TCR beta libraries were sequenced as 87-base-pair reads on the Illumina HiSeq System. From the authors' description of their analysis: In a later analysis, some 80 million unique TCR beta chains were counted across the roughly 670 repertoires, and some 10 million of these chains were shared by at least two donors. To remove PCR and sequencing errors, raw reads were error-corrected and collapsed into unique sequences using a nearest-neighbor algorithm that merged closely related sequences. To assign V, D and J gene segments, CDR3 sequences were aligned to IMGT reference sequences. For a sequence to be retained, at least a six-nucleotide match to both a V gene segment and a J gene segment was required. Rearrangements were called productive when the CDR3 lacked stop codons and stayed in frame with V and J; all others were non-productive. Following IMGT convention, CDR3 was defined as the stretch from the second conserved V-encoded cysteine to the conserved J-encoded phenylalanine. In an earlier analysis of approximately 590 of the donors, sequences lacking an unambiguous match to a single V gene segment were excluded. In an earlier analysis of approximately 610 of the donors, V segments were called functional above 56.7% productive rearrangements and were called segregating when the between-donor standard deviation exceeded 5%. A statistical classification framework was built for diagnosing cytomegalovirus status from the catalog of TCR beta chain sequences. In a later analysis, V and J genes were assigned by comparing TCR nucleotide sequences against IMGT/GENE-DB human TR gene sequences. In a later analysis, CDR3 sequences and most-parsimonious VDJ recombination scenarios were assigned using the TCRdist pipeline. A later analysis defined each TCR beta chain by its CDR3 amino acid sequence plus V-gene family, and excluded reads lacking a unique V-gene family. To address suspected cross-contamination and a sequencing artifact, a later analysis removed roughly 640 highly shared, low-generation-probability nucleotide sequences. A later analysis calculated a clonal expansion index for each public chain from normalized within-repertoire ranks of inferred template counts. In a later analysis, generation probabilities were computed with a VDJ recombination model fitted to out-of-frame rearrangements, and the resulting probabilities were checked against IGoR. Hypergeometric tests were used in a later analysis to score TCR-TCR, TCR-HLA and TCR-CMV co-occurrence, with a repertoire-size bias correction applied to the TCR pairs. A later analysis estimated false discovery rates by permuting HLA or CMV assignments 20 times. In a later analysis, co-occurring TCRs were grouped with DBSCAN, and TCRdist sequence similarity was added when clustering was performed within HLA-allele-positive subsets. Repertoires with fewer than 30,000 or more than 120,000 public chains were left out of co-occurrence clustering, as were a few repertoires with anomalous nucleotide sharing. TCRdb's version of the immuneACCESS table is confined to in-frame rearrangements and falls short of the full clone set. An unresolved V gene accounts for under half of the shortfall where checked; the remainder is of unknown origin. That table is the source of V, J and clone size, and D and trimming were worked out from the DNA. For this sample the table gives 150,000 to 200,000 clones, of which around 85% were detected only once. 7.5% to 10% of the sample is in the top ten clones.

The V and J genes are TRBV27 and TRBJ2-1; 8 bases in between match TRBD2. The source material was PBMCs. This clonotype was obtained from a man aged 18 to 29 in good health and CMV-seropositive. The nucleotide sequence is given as TGTGCCAGCAGTTTCCTGACCGGGGGGGCCCTAAATGAGCAGTTCTTC. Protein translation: CASSFLTGGALNEQFF.